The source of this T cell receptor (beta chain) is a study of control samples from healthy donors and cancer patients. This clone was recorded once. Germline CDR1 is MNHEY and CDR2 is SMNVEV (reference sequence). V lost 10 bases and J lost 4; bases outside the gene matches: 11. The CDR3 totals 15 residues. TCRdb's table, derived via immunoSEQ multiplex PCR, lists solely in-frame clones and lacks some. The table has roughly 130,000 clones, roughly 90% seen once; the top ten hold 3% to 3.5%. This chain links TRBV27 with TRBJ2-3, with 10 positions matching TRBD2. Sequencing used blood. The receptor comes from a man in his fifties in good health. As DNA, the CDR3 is TGTGCCACCCAAGAGCGGGGGGGCCGCGCAGATACGCAGTATTTT. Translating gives CATQERGGRADTQYF.